The TCR beta chain under discussion was sequenced for a study of cytomegalovirus exposure and HLA in healthy donors (TCRdb year 2017). Regarding the research as a whole: According to an earlier analysis of around 600 of the donors, 150 million to 200 million T cells yielded roughly 110 million unique TCR beta sequences and roughly 280 Gb of sequence data. An early release that covered about 600 HLA-typed donors contained about 300 gigabases of sequencing data and tens of millions of unique TCR sequences. Of the roughly 400 genotyped donors, around 81% fell in the genetic ancestry cluster associated with self-reported Caucasian donors. The study aimed to test whether signatures of past pathogen exposure could be identified by cataloging public T cell receptors. The study used immunosequencing to profile the T cell repertoires of 670 or so subjects and linked those repertoires to cytomegalovirus serostatus. Besides the first cohort of around 700 subjects, a separate validation cohort made up of about 120 different subjects was used. To predict cytomegalovirus infection status, the study combined high-throughput TCR immunosequencing, statistical association of individual TCRs with disease status, and machine learning. In a later analysis, previously published TCR beta repertoires from 600 to 850 donors were re-analyzed and high-resolution HLA genotyping was added so that TCR occurrence patterns could be studied. Rather than using new phenotypic data, the later analysis identified candidate immune exposures from TCR beta sequences and from how often those sequences occurred across donors. In an earlier analysis of several hundred of the donors, high-throughput TCR beta sequencing was used to judge whether each TCR beta V gene segment behaved as functional or pseudogenic. Donor age, sex, ethnicity and CMV serostatus were collected together with the repertoire data. In a later genetic analysis, genome-wide SNP genotypes for 398 of the 666 donors were used, and that subset was treated as a discovery cohort. All discovery cohort repertoires had been generated using a single sequencing platform. HLA typing covered class I and class II loci at four-digit resolution. Typing coverage varied by locus: 629-630 donors for A, B, C, DRB1 and DQB1; more than 500 for DQA1; some 610 for DPA1; roughly 450 for DPB1. Several DR-DQ haplotypes were treated as single units for association and clustering because of strong linkage in the cohort. Among around 400 genotyped donors of the cohort, an average of about 240,000 unique TCR beta nucleotide sequences was sequenced per donor, of which approximately 18% were non-productive.

The germline V gene yields SGDLS for CDR1 and YYNGEE for CDR2. The V and J ends are trimmed by 0 bases and 1 base, leaving 6 bases between them. The cysteine opens and the phenylalanine closes a CDR3 of 14 amino acids. The only DNA kept is the CDR3, 42 bases in frame from the first base. The investigation overall reported the following: A later analysis found that most CMV-associated TCR beta chains appeared HLA-restricted, with HLA associations seemingly driven largely by CMV exposure. Linkage disequilibrium might explain the correlated functional status among segregating V segments, but an unknown experimental factor could not be ruled out. A later analysis found that TCR association rates varied across HLA loci, with DRB1 alleles showing the most associated TCRs and HLA-C alleles the fewest. Because counts were too low, about 15 rarely observed V segments, including chromosome 9 orphons, were left out of the earlier analysis of 500 to 750 of the donors. Immune exposure information for the cohort was limited to CMV serostatus. Roughly uniform sequencing depth across donors was assumed in presence/absence analyses, although this assumption may not hold. Cytomegalovirus status was reported to be diagnosed by the classifier with high specificity and sensitivity in both the original and validation cohorts. When HLA alleles, especially DR and DQ, strongly co-occurred, TCR associations were difficult to assign to individual alleles. In a later genetic analysis, a missense DCLRE1C variant was associated with V-gene and J-gene trimming of TCR beta chains, and the association was replicated in an independent cohort. In vitro tests confirmed that a few of the cytomegalovirus-associated TCR beta chains recognize cytomegalovirus antigens. Because the 87-base-pair reads could not distinguish some IMGT-functional V segments, including TRBV6-2 and TRBV6-3, those segments were excluded. In this cohort, only TCR beta chains were sequenced, and detectable features were limited by the absence of alpha or paired-chain data. In a later analysis, several top co-occurrence clusters were reported to appear linked to parvovirus B19, influenza, CMV and Epstein-Barr virus. In a later analysis, HLA-associated TCR beta chains showed more clonal expansion and lower generation probabilities than non-associated chains that were equally common. The authors suggested that the approach could potentially be extended to other disease states and immunological phenotypes. The study listed approximately 150 TCR beta chains as associated with cytomegalovirus. An earlier analysis of 587 of the donors showed that most TCR beta V segments appeared in productive rearrangements either about 87% or about 30% of the time, which broadly matched IMGT annotations. In a later analysis, around 15,000 TCR beta sequences were associated with specific HLA alleles at a false discovery rate of 0.05. Because HLA typing was unavailable for some donors at each locus, only the typed subset was used in association tests. Most TCR sequences were seen in very few donors, while some public TCRs were found in many individuals. A further reported finding was that TCR beta sequences accurately predicted the HLA-A and HLA-B alleles for most subjects in the first cohort. A cluster of highly shared sequence variants was judged likely to be a technical artifact of the sequencing pipeline. According to a later genetic analysis, donors in an Asian-associated ancestry cluster had fewer N-insertions in productive TCRs than the approximately 670-donor mean.

For this clone: Its antigen is not yet known. Per-base qualities were not stored, and no clone one base away is much larger.

The cohort was made up of roughly 670 healthy bone marrow donors. At the time of sampling, all cohort members were nominally healthy, though unrecorded immune exposures were likely present. The donor was CMV seropositive and belonged to the group of 250 to 350 seropositive cohort members. A peripheral blood sample was collected from each donor, and TCR beta sequencing was performed on peripheral blood mononuclear cells. The Qiagen DNeasy Blood Extraction Kit was used to extract genomic DNA from the blood cell samples. Library preparation employed the immunoSEQ multiplex PCR assay. For the multiplex PCR, a mixture combining 60 forward primers for TCR Vbeta segments and 13 reverse primers for TCR Jbeta segments was used. A multiplex PCR assay on genomic DNA amplified the CDR3 region of rearranged TCR beta genes. On the Illumina HiSeq System, the amplified TCR beta libraries were sequenced as 87-base-pair reads. The study's processing was this. A later analysis tallied 70 million to 100 million unique TCR beta chains across the 610 or so repertoires, and some 12 million of those chains were shared by two or more donors. Raw reads were error-corrected and collapsed into unique sequences with a nearest-neighbor algorithm that merged closely related sequences to remove PCR and sequencing errors. Alignment of CDR3 sequences to IMGT reference sequences was used to assign V, D and J gene segments. For a sequence to be retained, at least a six-nucleotide match to both a V gene segment and a J gene segment was required. A rearrangement counted as productive if the CDR3 had no stop codons and remained in frame with V and J, and every other rearrangement counted as non-productive. Following IMGT convention, CDR3 was defined as the stretch from the second conserved V-encoded cysteine to the conserved J-encoded phenylalanine. Sequences without an unambiguous match to a single V gene segment were excluded from the earlier analysis of approximately 560 of the donors. In an earlier analysis of roughly 500 of the donors, V segments were called functional above 56.7% productive rearrangements and were called segregating when the between-donor standard deviation exceeded 5%. To diagnose cytomegalovirus status from the catalog of TCR beta chain sequences, a statistical classification framework was built. In a later analysis, TCR nucleotide sequences were compared against IMGT/GENE-DB human TR gene sequences so that V and J genes could be assigned. A later analysis assigned CDR3 sequences and most-parsimonious VDJ recombination scenarios with the TCRdist pipeline. In a later analysis, each TCR beta chain was defined by its CDR3 amino acid sequence together with its V-gene family, and reads lacking a unique V-gene family were excluded. In a later analysis, some 600 highly shared, low-generation-probability nucleotide sequences were removed to address suspected cross-contamination and a sequencing artifact. In a later analysis, a clonal expansion index for each public chain was calculated from normalized within-repertoire ranks of inferred template counts. Generation probabilities in a later analysis came from a VDJ recombination model fitted to out-of-frame rearrangements, and those results were checked against IGoR. Hypergeometric tests were used in a later analysis to score TCR-TCR, TCR-HLA and TCR-CMV co-occurrence, with a repertoire-size bias correction applied to the TCR pairs. To estimate false discovery rates, a later analysis permuted the HLA or CMV assignments 20 times. A later analysis grouped co-occurring TCRs with DBSCAN, adding TCRdist sequence similarity when clustering within HLA-allele-positive subsets. For co-occurrence clustering, repertoires with fewer than 30,000 or more than 120,000 public chains were excluded, along with 4 to 6 repertoires with anomalous nucleotide sharing. The table comes from immuneACCESS by way of TCRdb, which keeps in-frame sequences with V and J called. Part of the clones is missing from these tables; in studies checked, under half for an unresolved V gene and the rest for unknown reasons. That table furnishes V, J and clone size, whereas the DNA furnished D and trimming. This sample is represented by about 120,000 clones; approximately 84% of them were singletons. Jointly, the top ten make up under 4.5% of the sample.

The receptor's source is a man aged 18-30 years in good health and CMV-seropositive. Sequencing was carried out using PBMCs. The V and J segments used are TRBV9 and TRBJ2-3; no D segment can be confidently identified. CDR3 sequence: CASSVVAGTDTQYF. The sequenced DNA is TGTGCCAGCAGCGTAGTGGCTGGCACAGATACGCAGTATTTT.